What follows are 27 T cell receptor beta chains derived from one specimen sequenced in a study of Ad26.COV2.S vaccination and SARS-CoV-2 variants. Sequencing was performed with immunoSEQ multiplex PCR; in TCRdb, only in-frame clones are kept and a portion is missing. Among roughly 500,000 clones listed, nearly 90% were seen once. Treatment described: around 19 received Ad26.COV2.S at low or high dose, single or two shots; 5 received placebo; per-sample allocation not given. Material that was analyzed had been drawn on day 63 after the first vaccine or placebo injection. The specimen was peripheral blood, collected in a trial of Ad26.COV2.S vaccine versus placebo. The origin of the receptors is a person aged 18-60 years who received the Ad26.COV2.S COVID-19 vaccine or a placebo.

This clone was recorded only once. The chain couples TRBV29-1 to TRBJ1-2; D is undetermined. The CDR3 has 13 amino acids. Germline-derived CDR1 and CDR2 are SQVTM and ANQGSEA. Trimming stripped 4 bases from V and 2 bases from J, with 11 bases between. The DNA of the CDR3 is TGCAGCGTTGGAAACCGCCTCAACTATGGCTACACCTTC. Amino acid sequence: CSVGNRLNYGYTF.

Regarding this clone: One end of the junction does not line up with germline, which may come from a read error. V is TRBV7-7 and J is TRBJ2-2; D is ambiguous. Germline CDR1 and CDR2: SSHAT and FNYEAQ (reference sequence). This CDR3 spans 15 amino acids. Written as DNA, the CDR3 is TGTGCTAGCAGCCCCACCCTCCGGGACACCGGGGAGCTGTTTTTT. This sequence encodes CASSPTLRDTGELFF.

The genes are TRBV4-2 and TRBJ1-5; D is uncertain. The CDR3 sequence is 15 residues long. V gave up 3 bases and J gave up 2 bases, with 11 bases separating them. Germline V gives CDR1 LGHNA, CDR2 YNFKEQ. CDR3: CASSQAQLRNQPQHF. The CDR3 nucleotides read TGTGCCAGCAGCCAGGCCCAACTGCGCAATCAGCCCCAGCATTTT.

This chain joins TRBV3-1 (or the pseudogene TRBV3-2) and TRBJ1-4; 7 positions agree with TRBD1. CDR1 and CDR2 (germline): LGHDT, YNNKEL (reference sequence). Trimming at V came to 1 base and at J to 7 bases, leaving 3 bases not matched to a gene. The CDR3 is 14 residues long. CDR3 nucleotides: TGTGCCAGCAGCCAAGGAGGGGGCTTTGAAAAACTGTTTTTT. This sequence encodes CASSQGGGFEKLFF.

This clone occurred a few times. V usage is TRBV9 and J usage is TRBJ1-6; D remains unclear. Germline assignment: CDR1 SGDLS and CDR2 YYNGEE. The CDR3 runs 14 residues. Trimming shortened V by 1 base and J by 10 bases, and 12 bases separated the two germline ends. In DNA, the CDR3 is TGTGCCAGCAGCGTAAAACAGACTAGGTCACCCCTCCACTTT. It codes for CASSVKQTRSPLHF.

This clone has only a few counts. The chain couples TRBV15 to TRBJ2-3, with TRBD2 identical over 10 bases. In germline, CDR1 is LNHNV, CDR2 YYDKDF (reference sequence). The CDR3 covers 13 residues. V shed 10 bases and J 1 base; nucleotides not matched to a gene: 2. CDR3 nucleotide sequence: TGTGCCATCGGGACTAGCGGCACAGATACGCAGTATTTT. Encoded protein: CAIGTSGTDTQYF.

The gene calls are TRBV28 and TRBJ1-2, with D unclear. The CDR3 is 11 residues long. From germline, CDR1 is MDHEN and CDR2 SYDVKM. Deletions cut 5 bases from V and 8 bases from J, with 9 bases between. This chain's CDR3 is CASSPRIGYTF. The DNA for the CDR3 is TGTGCCAGCAGTCCCAGGATAGGCTACACCTTC.

To note about this clone: Different DNA sequences within this sample yield the same CDR3. The chain has TRBV18 and TRBJ2-3; 8 nucleotides match TRBD2. This CDR3 region has 16 residues. The J segment lost 2 bases and the V segment lost 6 bases, leaving 10 bases of the junction unmatched. Germline values: CDR1 KGHSH, CDR2 LQKENI. This chain's CDR3 is CASSLGLAGTTDTQYF. In DNA form, the CDR3 reads TGTGCCAGCTCCCTTGGCTTAGCGGGAACCACAGATACGCAGTATTTT.

The chain links TRBV7-9 to TRBJ1-3; D unclear. This CDR3 is 15 amino acids long. Germline loops: CDR1 SEHNR, CDR2 FQNEAQ (reference sequence). Trimming stripped 1 base from V and 0 bases from J, with 7 bases between. CDR3 residues: CASSLERLSGNTIYF. The CDR3 DNA reads TGTGCCAGCAGCTTAGAACGTCTCTCTGGAAACACCATATATTTT.

The rearrangement uses TRBV11-1 and TRBJ2-3; 9 nucleotides align to TRBD2. CDR1 and CDR2 (germline): SGHAT, FQDESV (reference sequence). V trimming: 8 bases; J trimming: 5 bases; junction bases outside the gene matches: 8. This CDR3 comprises 14 residues. This chain's CDR3 is CASGRGGRGDTQYF. For the CDR3, the DNA is TGTGCCAGCGGGCGGGGGGGCCGTGGAGATACGCAGTATTTT.

V and J are TRBV9 and TRBJ2-6, with a weak D call TRBD1 (6 bases). The germline V and J ends were trimmed by 0 bases and 4 bases, with 14 bases remaining between them. This CDR3 spans 17 amino acids. Germline V CDR1 and CDR2: SGDLS, YYNGEE. In nucleotides, the CDR3 is TGTGCCAGCAGCGTAGGGGTAGGGGGAGTCGGGGCCAACGTCCTGACTTTC. Its translation is CASSVGVGGVGANVLTF.

The V and J genes are TRBV24-1 and TRBJ1-5, with unresolved D. Trimming removed 2 bases at V and 4 bases at J, with 11 bases between. Germline lookup yields CDR1 KGHDR and CDR2 SFDVKD. The CDR3 extends over 15 amino acids. CDR3 nucleotide sequence: TGTGCCACCAGTGATTCCCGGTTCTCAAATCAGCCCCAGCATTTT. It is translated as CATSDSRFSNQPQHF.

This clone was picked up a small number of times. The chain joins TRBV6-5 to TRBJ1-3; no firm D call. Germline assignment: CDR1 MNHEY and CDR2 SVGAGI. The V end was cut by 7 bases, the J end by 0 bases, with 10 bases between. This CDR3 has 14 residues. The CDR3, as DNA: TGTGCCAGCAAAAGGTCGGACTCTGGAAACACCATATATTTT. Amino acids: CASKRSDSGNTIYF.

The gene calls are TRBV7-6 and TRBJ2-6; the match to TRBD1 covers 9 bases. CDR1 is SGHVS, CDR2 FNYEAQ, per germline. V trimming: 5 bases; J trimming: 7 bases; junction bases outside the gene matches: 12. The CDR3 has 17 residues. The CDR3 loop reads CASSPTLGQGDANVLTF. The CDR3 region has the DNA TGTGCCAGCAGCCCGACCCTGGGACAGGGCGATGCCAACGTCCTGACTTTC.

CDR3 sequence reads: CASSQDYYYEQYV. DNA for the CDR3: TGTGCCAGCAGCCAAGATTATTACTACGAGCAGTACGTC. This chain uses TRBV14 with TRBJ2-7; no reliable D call. Trimming shortened V by 0 bases and J by 3 bases, and 6 bases separated the two germline ends. CDR3 length: 13 amino acids. CDR1 and CDR2 (germline): SGHDN, FVKESK.

This chain connects TRBV11-2 to TRBJ1-1, with D tentatively TRBD1 (5 bases). The V gene's germline CDR1 is SGHAT and CDR2 FQNNGV. CDR3 length: 15 amino acids. V was clipped by 5 bases and J by 4 bases, with 17 bases between them. The DNA for the CDR3 is TGTGCCAGCAGCGCCAGGGTCCCCCAATTCACTGAAGCTTTCTTT. This sequence encodes CASSARVPQFTEAFF.

The chain uses TRBV5-8 and TRBJ1-4; no clear D gene. CDR1 and CDR2 from the germline V gene are SGHTS and YDEGEE. The length of the CDR3 is 14 residues. The germline V and J ends were trimmed by 4 bases and 0 bases, with 7 bases remaining between them. CDR3 DNA sequence: TGTGCCAGCAGCACAAGGACAACTAATGAAAAACTGTTTTTT. This encodes CASSTRTTNEKLFF.

V usage is TRBV18 and J usage is TRBJ2-5; the match to TRBD1 covers 7 bases. The CDR3 sequence is 16 residues long. The junction had 7 bases not matched to a gene; V was cut back by 2 bases and J by 1 base. From germline, CDR1 is KGHSH and CDR2 LQKENI. In DNA, the CDR3 is TGTGCCAGCTCACCATCAACAGGGGCGTTCCAAGAGACCCAGTACTTC. This gives the protein CASSPSTGAFQETQYF.

In its sample, this clone was seen once. The chain is built from TRBV11-2 and TRBJ2-7, with 11 bases aligning to TRBD1. In germline, CDR1 is SGHAT, CDR2 FQNNGV. This CDR3 has 14 residues. J lost 3 bases, V lost 5 bases, and 3 bases had no gene match. The CDR3 sequence: CASSRTGGGYEQYV. DNA of the CDR3: TGTGCCAGCAGCCGGACAGGGGGCGGCTACGAGCAGTACGTC.

The chain couples TRBV5-1 to TRBJ2-7; D remains unclear. This CDR3 comprises 13 residues. CDR1 and CDR2 (germline): SGHRS, YFSETQ. V was shortened by 0 bases and J by 8 bases, with 12 bases between the two germline ends. The DNA for the CDR3 is TGCGCCAGCAGCTTGGTCCCAAACGAGAAGCAGTACTTC. Its translation is CASSLVPNEKQYF. Combining the CDR3 with reference TRBV5-1 and TRBJ2-7 gives the whole variable domain KAGVTQTPRYLIKTRGQQVTLSCSPISGHRSVSWYQQTPGQGLQFLFEYFSETQRNKGNFPGRFSGRQFSNSRSEMNVSTLELGDSALYLCASSLVPNEKQYFGPGTRLTVT.

The chain uses TRBV6-2 or TRBV6-3 and TRBJ2-5, with no clear D. The CDR3 is made up of 16 amino acids. V lost 0 bases, J lost 4 bases, and 15 bases lay in between. Germline V lookup: CDR1 MNHEY, CDR2 SVGEGT. The CDR3 region is CASSYSLGRFGETQYF. The DNA of the CDR3 is TGTGCCAGCAGTTACTCTCTTGGGCGCTTTGGAGAGACCCAGTACTTC.

This clone was recorded only once. The V gene is TRBV7-2, the J gene TRBJ2-5; TRBD2 agrees at 8 bases. The CDR3 has 16 residues. Germline CDR1 is SGHTA and CDR2 is FQGNSA. V trimming: 0 bases; J trimming: 3 bases; junction bases outside the gene matches: 6. Written as DNA, the CDR3 is TGTGCCAGCAGCTTAGCGCTTCAACTAGCGGAAGAGACCCAGTACTTC. This encodes CASSLALQLAEETQYF.

The rearrangement links TRBV11-2 to TRBJ1-2, with TRBD1 matching over 9 bases. The junction had 7 bases not matched to a gene; V was cut back by 3 bases and J by 2 bases. The germline CDR1 and CDR2 sequences are SGHAT and FQNNGV. CDR3 size: 16 residues. For the CDR3, the DNA is TGTGCCAGCAGCTTGGTAGGGGACAGGGTCAACTATGGCTACACCTTC. Translated: CASSLVGDRVNYGYTF.

CDR3 bases: TGTGCCAGCAGCCCAGGGGCAGATACGCAGTATTTT. This translates into CASSPGADTQYF. The V call is TRBV7-8, the J call TRBJ2-3, with D perhaps matching TRBD1 (6 bases). With 5 bases removed from V and 4 bases from J, the gap between germline ends came to 7 bases. This CDR3 spans 12 amino acids. Germline CDR1 is SGHVS and CDR2 is FQNEAQ.

This clone was detected only once. V is TRBV3-1 (or the pseudogene TRBV3-2) and J is TRBJ2-5; 7 positions match TRBD2. V lost 3 bases and J lost 4; bases outside the gene matches: 8. This CDR3 spans 15 amino acids. Per the germline V gene, CDR1 is LGHDT and CDR2 is YNNKEL (reference sequence). CDR3: CASSHWWEGPETQYF. In nucleotides, the CDR3 is TGTGCCAGCAGCCATTGGTGGGAGGGCCCAGAGACCCAGTACTTC.

V is TRBV15 and J is TRBJ2-3; D is perhaps TRBD1 or TRBD2 (7 bases each). Germline assignment: CDR1 LNHNV and CDR2 YYDKDF (reference sequence). Trimming shortened V by 5 bases and J by 4 bases, and 16 bases separated the two germline ends. The CDR3 covers 15 residues. This CDR3 reads CATSGGEGGADTQYF. CDR3 nucleotide sequence: TGTGCCACCAGCGGGGGGGAAGGGGGCGCAGATACGCAGTATTTT.

The chain links TRBV27 to TRBJ2-1; either TRBD1 or TRBD2 may fit D (6 bases each). Looked up from germline, CDR1 is MNHEY and CDR2 is SMNVEV (reference sequence). The CDR3 is 16 amino acids. V gave up 8 bases and J gave up 6 bases, with 23 bases separating them. The chain's CDR3 is CASLKGGAEPFNEQFF. In DNA form, the CDR3 reads TGTGCCAGCCTTAAGGGGGGAGCGGAACCGTTCAATGAGCAGTTCTTC.